This entry lists 25 T cell receptor beta chains sequenced from one sample in a study of blood T cells in healthy people across ages. The second PCR ran roughly 6 to 11 cycles with a sample-barcoded 5' primer and J-beta primers. MiXCR was run by TCRdb on the 5' RACE reads, yielding one entry per CDR3 protein. Counted here are roughly 800,000 distinct CDR3 sequences, just under 25% occurring once; the ten biggest clones make up 9.4%. The data also belong to a second study, concerning T cells of mothers and their children.

Sequenced input: blood. The receptors come from a boy aged 5 to 17 in good health.

This clonotype was recorded a few times. The rearrangement joins TRBV28 to TRBJ2-5; possibly TRBD2 for D (6 bases). Germline CDR1 MDHEN, CDR2 SYDVKM. Deletions cut 8 bases from V and 2 bases from J, with 15 bases between. This CDR3 comprises 14 residues. CDR3 in DNA: TGTGCCAGCTGGGGACTGTCGAAACAAGAGACCCAGTACTTC. Its protein product is CASWGLSKQETQYF. The full variable domain, rest sourced from reference TRBV28 and TRBJ2-5, is DVKVTQSSRYLVKRTGEKVFLECVQDMDHENMFWYRQDPGLGLRLIYFSYDVKMKEKGDIPEGYSVSREKKERFSLILESASTNQTSMYLCASWGLSKQETQYFGPGTRLLVL.

The V gene is TRBV7-2, the J gene TRBJ1-5; D might be TRBD1 (5 bases). V lost 5 bases and J 4 bases, leaving 18 bases between the germline ends. The CDR3 has 16 residues. CDR1 is SGHTA and CDR2 is FQGNSA in the germline V gene. The CDR3 reads CASSPRVGGENQPQHF. The CDR3 coding sequence is TGTGCCAGCAGCCCAAGGGTTGGGGGAGAGAATCAGCCCCAGCATTTT.

In this sample, this clonotype turned up a few times. V and J are TRBV5-1 and TRBJ2-2; D is ambiguous. CDR1 and CDR2 from the germline V gene are SGHRS and YFSETQ. Trimming took off 0 bases at V and 4 bases at J, with 4 bases between the two ends. The CDR3 contains 13 residues. This CDR3 is CASSLVVTGELFF. The CDR3 region has the DNA TGCGCCAGCAGCTTGGTGGTCACCGGGGAGCTGTTTTTT.

V and J are TRBV4-2 and TRBJ2-7, with 8 bases that match TRBD1. Germline V gene sequence: CDR1 LGHNA, CDR2 YNFKEQ. V lost 4 bases and J lost 2; bases outside the gene matches: 7. The CDR3 length is 15 residues. The CDR3 is CASSPTEQGAYEQYF. DNA for the CDR3: TGTGCCAGCAGCCCGACCGAACAGGGGGCCTACGAGCAGTACTTC.

This chain joins TRBV20-1 and TRBJ2-5, with TRBD2 identical over 8 bases. The germline V gene has CDR1 DFQATT and CDR2 SNEGSKA (reference sequence). V dropped 2 bases and J dropped 5; count of bases not matched to a gene: 7. This CDR3 is built from 14 residues. For the CDR3, the DNA is TGCAGTGCTAGACTTCGGGGGGGCCGGGAGACCCAGTACTTC. Its protein is CSARLRGGRETQYF.

This clonotype has a single count. The J gene is TRBJ2-5, the V gene TRBV3-1, with 7 bases aligning to TRBD2. V lost 0 bases to trimming and J lost 3 bases; unmatched junction nucleotides: 7. Looked up from germline, CDR1 is LGHDT and CDR2 is YNNKEL (reference sequence). The CDR3 runs 16 residues. The DNA for the CDR3 is TGTGCCAGCAGCCAAGATCCGGGGGGAGTCGAAGAGACCCAGTACTTC. It is translated as CASSQDPGGVEETQYF.

The J gene is TRBJ2-5, the V gene TRBV6-2 or TRBV6-3; the match to TRBD2 covers 11 bases. This CDR3 spans 15 amino acids. V lost 6 bases and J lost 4; bases outside the gene matches: 7. Germline loops: CDR1 MNHEY, CDR2 SVGEGT. The CDR3 here is CASRTSGVSSETQYF. In DNA form, the CDR3 reads TGTGCCAGCAGGACTAGCGGGGTTTCGTCAGAGACCCAGTACTTC.

This clonotype was counted a few times. V gene TRBV6-2 or TRBV6-3 combines with J gene TRBJ2-3; D remains ambiguous. The ends were cut back, 4 bases at V and 4 bases at J, with 9 bases in the middle. Germline CDR1 is MNHEY and CDR2 is SVGEGT. CDR3 length: 13 amino acids. The CDR3 is CASSFSPSDTQYF. The CDR3 nucleotides are TGTGCCAGCAGTTTTTCGCCGTCAGATACGCAGTATTTT.

This clonotype was picked up a small number of times. The rearrangement links TRBV12-3 or TRBV12-4 to TRBJ1-2, with TRBD1 as a possible D gene (6 bases). The CDR3 spans 14 residues. Trimming pared 5 bases from V and 8 bases from J, leaving 18 bases between. CDR3 DNA sequence: TGTGCCAGCAGTACAGGACAGTGGAGGAGAGGCTACACCTTC. This translates into CASSTGQWRRGYTF.

The chain combines TRBV5-1 with TRBJ1-1; tentatively, D is TRBD1 (6 bases). Germline CDR1 and CDR2: SGHRS and YFSETQ. The length of the CDR3 is 15 residues. Deletions cut 0 bases from V and 4 bases from J, with 13 bases between. This CDR3 is CASSLAAGAGTEAFF. In DNA, the CDR3 is TGCGCCAGCAGCTTGGCCGCAGGGGCAGGCACTGAAGCTTTCTTT.

The CDR3 DNA sequence: TGTGCCAGCAGCTCATTCAAGGGGGTCTCTGGGGCCAACGTCCTGACTTTC. Translated: CASSSFKGVSGANVLTF. The chain is built from TRBV11-2 and TRBJ2-6; a weak D match, TRBD1 (6 bases). Between the trimmed V and J ends, which lost 4 bases and 0 bases, there was a span of 13 bases. The CDR3 runs 17 residues. Germline CDR1 reads SGHAT; CDR2 reads FQNNGV.

The chain carries TRBV5-1 and TRBJ2-5; D is ambiguous. Gene TRBJ2-1 matches the end of the DNA better, so the J call may be wrong. Germline CDR1 is SGHRS and CDR2 is YFSETQ. The CDR3 sequence is 15 residues long. The CDR3 region has the DNA TGCGCCAGCAGCTTGGTGGCCAGGCCCTACAATGAGCAGTTCTTC. It codes for CASSLVARPYNEQFF.

This clonotype appeared once. V and J are TRBV29-1 and TRBJ2-1; 7 nucleotides match TRBD1. The CDR3 is made up of 13 amino acids. Trimming took 3 bases from V and 7 from J; bases not matched to a gene: 6. From germline, CDR1 is SQVTM and CDR2 ANQGSEA. CDR3: CSVEKGAANEQFF. The CDR3 nucleotides read TGCAGCGTTGAGAAGGGGGCAGCGAATGAGCAGTTCTTC.

The genes are TRBV6-2 or TRBV6-3 and TRBJ2-3; tentative D call: TRBD2 (5 bases). Looked up from germline, CDR1 is MNHEY and CDR2 is SVGEGT. The CDR3 loop spans 14 amino acids. With 8 bases removed from V and 5 bases from J, the gap between germline ends came to 17 bases. CDR3 DNA sequence: TGTGCCAGCTCCCCCCCTCAGCGGCAAGATACGCAGTATTTT. Translating gives CASSPPQRQDTQYF.

The table lists this clonotype with a few counts. The gene calls are TRBV12-3 or TRBV12-4 and TRBJ2-1; D remains unclear. Between the trimmed V and J ends, which lost 6 bases and 10 bases, there was a span of 10 bases. The CDR3 covers 11 residues. The CDR3 sequence is CASSIFEEQFF. The CDR3 DNA is TGTGCCAGCAGCATCTTTGAGGAGCAGTTCTTC.

CDR3 protein: CASSVGTVPGYTF. CDR3 nucleotide sequence: TGTGCCAGCAGCGTGGGGACAGTTCCTGGCTACACCTTC. V is TRBV9 and J is TRBJ1-2, with 7 bases fitting TRBD1. The CDR3 is 13 residues long. V shed 2 bases, J shed 7 bases, and the junction held 5 bases outside the gene matches. Germline V gene sequence: CDR1 SGDLS, CDR2 YYNGEE.

The rearrangement uses TRBV7-2 and TRBJ2-7; D is undetermined. Germline V gene data show CDR1 as SGHTA and CDR2 as FQGNSA. This CDR3 spans 13 amino acids. Deletions cut 0 bases from V and 5 bases from J, with 8 bases between. CDR3 sequence (DNA): TGTGCCAGCAGCTTAGCGTTTCTCCACGAGCAGTACTTC. Protein: CASSLAFLHEQYF.

The rearrangement joins TRBV6-2 or TRBV6-3 to TRBJ2-5; 12 bases map to TRBD2. The DNA end lines up better with TRBJ2-1; the J call may be wrong. This CDR3 is 18 amino acids long. Germline values: CDR1 MNHEY, CDR2 SVGEGT. The CDR3 region has the DNA TGTGCCAGCACCTACTCTCGACTAGCGGGAGCCACGCCAGGTGGGCAGTTCTTC. As protein: CASTYSRLAGATPGGQFF.

The rearrangement links TRBV10-3 to TRBJ2-5, with 11 positions matching TRBD2. With the DNA end fitting TRBJ2-1 better, the J assignment may be wrong. Germline V gene data show CDR1 as ENHRY and CDR2 as SYGVKD. CDR3 size: 15 residues. The CDR3 spells CATGDLAGGLNEQFF. CDR3 in DNA: TGTGCCACCGGAGACCTAGCGGGAGGATTAAATGAGCAGTTCTTC.

This clonotype has a handful of counts. The rearrangement joins TRBV4-2 to TRBJ2-7; D ambiguous. This CDR3 spans 13 amino acids. V was clipped by 4 bases and J by 7 bases, with 14 bases between them. Germline CDR1 and CDR2: LGHNA and YNFKEQ. CDR3 protein: CASSPRVGHEQYF. CDR3 nucleotide sequence: TGTGCCAGCAGCCCCCGGGTCGGTCATGAGCAGTACTTC.

This rearrangement joins TRBV9 to TRBJ2-1, with D unresolved. The CDR3 runs to 14 residues. Germline loops: CDR1 SGDLS, CDR2 YYNGEE. V was shortened by 0 bases and J by 7 bases, with 11 bases between the two germline ends. The CDR3 nucleotides read TGTGCCAGCAGCGTAGATACCCTTGGGAATGAGCAGTTCTTC. Protein sequence: CASSVDTLGNEQFF.

The J gene is TRBJ1-1, the V gene TRBV6-5; 7 bases are a match to TRBD1. The CDR3 length is 14 residues. Trimming at V came to 7 bases and at J to 5 bases, leaving 10 bases not matched to a gene. Germline V gene data show CDR1 as MNHEY and CDR2 as SVGAGI. Written as DNA, the CDR3 is TGTGCCAGCAAATACAGGGGAGAGGGGACTGAAGCTTTCTTT. It specifies CASKYRGEGTEAFF.

Only one count was recorded for this clonotype. The chain links TRBV20-1 to TRBJ2-7; 10 nucleotides agree with TRBD2. V lost 3 bases and J lost 7; bases outside the gene matches: 3. Germline CDR1 reads DFQATT; CDR2 reads SNEGSKA (reference sequence). This CDR3 is 12 amino acids long. Here the CDR3 reads CSASTSGTEQYF. The CDR3 DNA sequence: TGCAGTGCTAGTACTAGCGGGACTGAGCAGTACTTC.

J is TRBJ2-5 and V is TRBV12-3 or TRBV12-4; D call uncertain. The CDR3 loop spans 14 amino acids. Trimming removed 5 bases from V and 0 bases from J, with 10 bases in between. In DNA form, the CDR3 reads TGTGCCAGCAGTCCCAGGAGTTACCAAGAGACCCAGTACTTC. Protein product: CASSPRSYQETQYF.

This chain links TRBV13 with TRBJ1-5; D is unclear. This CDR3 spans 17 amino acids. Trimming removed 0 bases from V and 3 bases from J, with 15 bases in between. CDR1 and CDR2 (germline): PRHDT, FYEKMQ (reference sequence). The DNA of the CDR3 is TGTGCCAGCAGCTTAGGCCGGAACAGACCATCCAATCAGCCCCAGCATTTT. Translation: CASSLGRNRPSNQPQHF.